This T cell receptor (beta chain) was sequenced for a study of OX40 agonist ivuxolimab in advanced cancers. Overall study: Patient treatment consisted of intravenous ivuxolimab administration every 2 weeks at 0.01 to 10 mg/kg. Whole-study results and caveats: Patients with a partial response at 0.1-3.0 mg/kg had among the lowest clonal expansion.

Details on this clone: Its target is unknown.

The germline CDR1 and CDR2 sequences are LGHNT and FRNRAP. With V trimmed by 7 bases and J by 7 bases, 3 bases remained unmatched. The CDR3 contains 12 residues. Sequencing was performed with immunoSEQ multiplex PCR; in TCRdb, only in-frame clones are kept and a portion is missing. The sample has more than 55,000 clones, 85% seen once. The receptor was derived from an adult with an advanced solid tumor such as melanoma, head and neck, liver or kidney cancer. The sample was CD4+ or CD8+ T cells sorted from blood, taken in a trial of the OX40 agonist ivuxolimab. The rearrangement joins TRBV12-5 to TRBJ2-1; 8 nucleotides align to TRBD2. This CDR3 is CASAREGNEQFF. The CDR3 DNA follows: TGTGCTAGTGCCCGGGAGGGGAATGAGCAGTTCTTC.